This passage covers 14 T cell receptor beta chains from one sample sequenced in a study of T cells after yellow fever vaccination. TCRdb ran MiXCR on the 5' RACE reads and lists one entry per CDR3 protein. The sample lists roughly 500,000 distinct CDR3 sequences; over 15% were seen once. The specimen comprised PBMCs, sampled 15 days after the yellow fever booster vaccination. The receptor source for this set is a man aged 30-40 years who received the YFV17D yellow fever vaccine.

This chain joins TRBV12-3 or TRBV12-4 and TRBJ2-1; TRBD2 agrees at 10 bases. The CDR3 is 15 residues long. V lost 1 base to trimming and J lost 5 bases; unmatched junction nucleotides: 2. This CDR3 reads CASSLGAGGNNEQFF. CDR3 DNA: TGTGCCAGCAGTTTAGGAGCGGGAGGGAACAATGAGCAGTTCTTC.

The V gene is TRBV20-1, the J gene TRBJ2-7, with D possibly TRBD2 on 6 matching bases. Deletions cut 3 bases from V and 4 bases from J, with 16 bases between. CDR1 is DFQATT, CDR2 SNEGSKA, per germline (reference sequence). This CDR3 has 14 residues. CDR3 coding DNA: TGCAGTGCTAGGGGGGGAACCCGGTTTTACGAGCAGTACTTC. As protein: CSARGGTRFYEQYF.

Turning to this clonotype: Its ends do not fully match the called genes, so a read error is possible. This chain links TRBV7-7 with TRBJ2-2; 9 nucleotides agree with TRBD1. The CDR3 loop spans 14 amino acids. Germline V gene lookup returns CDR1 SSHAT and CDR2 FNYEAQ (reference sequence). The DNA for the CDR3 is TGTGCCAGCAGCCGGGACAGGGCGAGCGGGGAGCTGTGTTTT. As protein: CASSRDRASGELCF.

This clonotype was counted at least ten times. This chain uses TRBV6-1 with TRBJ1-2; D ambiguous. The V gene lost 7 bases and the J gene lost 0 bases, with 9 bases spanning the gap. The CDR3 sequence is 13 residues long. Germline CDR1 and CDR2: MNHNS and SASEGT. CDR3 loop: CASKTDTNYGYTF. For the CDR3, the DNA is TGTGCCAGCAAAACAGACACTAACTATGGCTACACCTTC.

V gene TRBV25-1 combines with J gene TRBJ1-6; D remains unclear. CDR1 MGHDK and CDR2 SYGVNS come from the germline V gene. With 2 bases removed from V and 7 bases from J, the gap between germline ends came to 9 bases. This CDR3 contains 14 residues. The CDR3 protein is CASSERTENSPLHF. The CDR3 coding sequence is TGTGCCAGCAGTGAAAGAACAGAGAATTCACCCCTCCACTTT.

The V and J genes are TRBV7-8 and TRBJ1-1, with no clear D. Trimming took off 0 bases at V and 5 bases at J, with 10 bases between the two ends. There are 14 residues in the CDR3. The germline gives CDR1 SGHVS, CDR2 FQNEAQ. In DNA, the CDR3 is TGTGCCAGCAGCTTAGCAGGGTTGGGGACTGAAGCTTTCTTT. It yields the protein CASSLAGLGTEAFF.

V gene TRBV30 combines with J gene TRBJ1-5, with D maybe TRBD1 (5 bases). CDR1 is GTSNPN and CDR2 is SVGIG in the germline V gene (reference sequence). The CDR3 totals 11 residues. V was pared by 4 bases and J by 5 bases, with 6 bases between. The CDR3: CAWTGHQPQHF. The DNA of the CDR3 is TGTGCCTGGACGGGACATCAGCCCCAGCATTTT.

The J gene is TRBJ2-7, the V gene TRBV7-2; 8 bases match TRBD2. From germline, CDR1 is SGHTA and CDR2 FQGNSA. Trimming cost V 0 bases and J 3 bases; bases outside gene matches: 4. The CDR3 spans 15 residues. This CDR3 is CASSLARAGGYEQYF. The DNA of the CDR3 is TGTGCCAGCAGCTTAGCGCGGGCGGGAGGCTACGAGCAGTACTTC.

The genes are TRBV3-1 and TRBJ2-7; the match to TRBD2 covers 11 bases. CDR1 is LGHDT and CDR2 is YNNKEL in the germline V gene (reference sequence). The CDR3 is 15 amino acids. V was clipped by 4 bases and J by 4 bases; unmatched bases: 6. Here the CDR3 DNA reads TGTGCCAGCAGCCCCGGGACTAGCGGCTTTTACGAGCAGTACTTC. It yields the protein CASSPGTSGFYEQYF.

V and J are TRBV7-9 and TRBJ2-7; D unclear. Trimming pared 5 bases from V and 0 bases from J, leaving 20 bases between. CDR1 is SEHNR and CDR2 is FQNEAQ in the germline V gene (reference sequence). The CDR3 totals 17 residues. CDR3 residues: CASSLQNRPDYSYEQYF. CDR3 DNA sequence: TGTGCCAGCAGCCTCCAAAACAGACCCGATTACTCCTACGAGCAGTACTTC. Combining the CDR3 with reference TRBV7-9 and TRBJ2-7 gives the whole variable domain DTGVSQNPRHKITKRGQNVTFRCDPISEHNRLYWYRQTLGQGPEFLTYFQNEAQLEKSRLLSDRFSAERPKGSFSTLEIQRTEQGDSAMYLCASSLQNRPDYSYEQYFGPGTRLTVT.

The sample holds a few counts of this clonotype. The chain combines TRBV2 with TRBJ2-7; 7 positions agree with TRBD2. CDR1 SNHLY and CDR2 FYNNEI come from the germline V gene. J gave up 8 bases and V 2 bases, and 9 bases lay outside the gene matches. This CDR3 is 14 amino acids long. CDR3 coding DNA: TGTGCCAGCAGTGAAATGCTAGCGGCTACGAAGCAGTACTTC. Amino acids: CASSEMLAATKQYF. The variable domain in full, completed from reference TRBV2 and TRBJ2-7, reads EPEVTQTPSHQVTQMGQEVILRCVPISNHLYFYWYRQILGQKVEFLVSFYNNEISEKSEIFDDQFSVERPDGSNFTLKIRSTKLEDSAMYFCASSEMLAATKQYFGPGTRLTVT.

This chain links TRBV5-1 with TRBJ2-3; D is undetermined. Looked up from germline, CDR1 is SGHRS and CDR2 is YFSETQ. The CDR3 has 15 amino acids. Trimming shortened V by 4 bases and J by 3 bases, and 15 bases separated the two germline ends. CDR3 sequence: CASSAPKSETDTQYF. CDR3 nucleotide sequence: TGCGCCAGCAGCGCCCCCAAAAGCGAGACAGATACGCAGTATTTT.

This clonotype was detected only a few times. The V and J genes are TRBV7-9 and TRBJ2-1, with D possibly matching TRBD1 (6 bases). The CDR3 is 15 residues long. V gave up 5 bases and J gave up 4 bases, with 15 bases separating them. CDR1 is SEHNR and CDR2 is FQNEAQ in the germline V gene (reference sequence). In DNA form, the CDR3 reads TGTGCCAGCAGCCACCGGGACAAACCTTACAATGAGCAGTTCTTC. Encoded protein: CASSHRDKPYNEQFF. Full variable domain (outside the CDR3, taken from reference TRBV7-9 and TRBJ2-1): DTGVSQNPRHKITKRGQNVTFRCDPISEHNRLYWYRQTLGQGPEFLTYFQNEAQLEKSRLLSDRFSAERPKGSFSTLEIQRTEQGDSAMYLCASSHRDKPYNEQFFGPGTRLTVL.

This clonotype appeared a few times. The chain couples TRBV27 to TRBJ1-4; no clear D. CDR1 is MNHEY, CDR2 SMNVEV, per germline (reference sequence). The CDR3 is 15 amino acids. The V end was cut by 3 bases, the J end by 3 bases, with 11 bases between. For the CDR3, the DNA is TGTGCCAGCAGTTTCATCAGCGGGGCTAATGAAAAACTGTTTTTT. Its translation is CASSFISGANEKLFF.